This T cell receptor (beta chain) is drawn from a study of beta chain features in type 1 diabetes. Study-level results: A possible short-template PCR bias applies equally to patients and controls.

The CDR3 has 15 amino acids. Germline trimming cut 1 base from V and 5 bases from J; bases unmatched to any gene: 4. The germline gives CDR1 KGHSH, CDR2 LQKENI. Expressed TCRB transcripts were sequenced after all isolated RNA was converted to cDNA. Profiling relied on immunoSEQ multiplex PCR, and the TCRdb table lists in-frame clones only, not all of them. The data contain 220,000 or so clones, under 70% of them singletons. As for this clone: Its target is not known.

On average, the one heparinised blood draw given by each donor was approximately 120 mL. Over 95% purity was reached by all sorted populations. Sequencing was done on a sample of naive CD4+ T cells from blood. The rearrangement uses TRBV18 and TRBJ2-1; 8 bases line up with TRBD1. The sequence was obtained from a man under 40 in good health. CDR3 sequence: CASSPRTGSDNEQFF. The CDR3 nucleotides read TGTGCCAGCTCACCACGGACAGGGAGTGACAATGAGCAGTTCTTC.